The source of this T cell receptor beta chain is a study of T cells after yellow fever vaccination. 5'RACE template switching produced TCR cDNA carrying a universal primer site and UMIs. TCRdb re-called the 5' RACE reads with MiXCR, one entry per CDR3 protein. This table holds a few hundred thousand distinct CDR3 sequences, around 4% found once. This receptor was identified in a young man who received the YFV17D yellow fever vaccine. Sequences were derived from PBMCs, sampled on the day of the yellow fever booster vaccination.

CDR3 protein: CSVGQGSDEQYF. CDR3 nucleotides: TGCAGCGTTGGACAGGGAAGCGACGAGCAGTACTTC. The chain carries TRBV29-1 and TRBJ2-7, with TRBD1 matching over 7 bases. V dropped 4 bases and J dropped 5; count of bases not matched to a gene: 5. Germline V gives CDR1 SQVTM, CDR2 ANQGSEA. The CDR3 extends over 12 amino acids.